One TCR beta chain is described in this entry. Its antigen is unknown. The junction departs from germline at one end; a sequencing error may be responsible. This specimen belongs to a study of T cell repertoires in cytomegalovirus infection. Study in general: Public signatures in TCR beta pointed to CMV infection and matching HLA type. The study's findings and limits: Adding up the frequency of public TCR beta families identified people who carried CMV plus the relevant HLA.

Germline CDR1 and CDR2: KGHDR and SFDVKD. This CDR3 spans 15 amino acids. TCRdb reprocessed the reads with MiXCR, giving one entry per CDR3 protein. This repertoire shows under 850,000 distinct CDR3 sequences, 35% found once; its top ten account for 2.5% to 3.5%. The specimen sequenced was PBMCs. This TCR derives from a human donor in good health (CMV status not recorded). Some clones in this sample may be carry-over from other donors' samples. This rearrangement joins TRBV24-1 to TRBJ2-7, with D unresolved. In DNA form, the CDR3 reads TGTGCCACCTGTGATTTGCTTCTTAGCTCCTACGAGCAGTACTTC. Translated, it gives CATCDLLLSSYEQYF.